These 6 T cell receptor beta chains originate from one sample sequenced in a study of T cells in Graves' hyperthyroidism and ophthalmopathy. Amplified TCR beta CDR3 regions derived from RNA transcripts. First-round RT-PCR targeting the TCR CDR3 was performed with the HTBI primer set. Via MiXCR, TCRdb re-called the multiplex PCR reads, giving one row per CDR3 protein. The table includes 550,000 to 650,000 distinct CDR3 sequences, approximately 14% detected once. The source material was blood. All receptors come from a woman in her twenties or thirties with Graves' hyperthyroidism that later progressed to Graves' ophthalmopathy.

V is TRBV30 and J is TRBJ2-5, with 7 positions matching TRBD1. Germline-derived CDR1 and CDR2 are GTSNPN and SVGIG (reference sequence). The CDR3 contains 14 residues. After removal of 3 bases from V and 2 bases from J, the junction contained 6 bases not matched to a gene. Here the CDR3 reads CAWRRPGQQETQYF. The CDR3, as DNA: TGTGCCTGGAGGAGACCGGGACAGCAAGAGACCCAGTACTTC.

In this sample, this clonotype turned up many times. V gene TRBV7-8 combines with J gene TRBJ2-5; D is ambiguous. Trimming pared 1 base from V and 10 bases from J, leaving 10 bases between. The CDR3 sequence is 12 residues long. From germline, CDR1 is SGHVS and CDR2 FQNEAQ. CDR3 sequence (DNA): TGTGCCAGCAGCTTAGGGGGAAGTGGCCAGTACTTC. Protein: CASSLGGSGQYF.

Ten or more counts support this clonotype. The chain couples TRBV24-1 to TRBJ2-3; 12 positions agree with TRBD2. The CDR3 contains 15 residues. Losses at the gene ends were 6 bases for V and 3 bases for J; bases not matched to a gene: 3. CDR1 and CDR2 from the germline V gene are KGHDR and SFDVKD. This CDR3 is CATSRTSGKTDTQYF. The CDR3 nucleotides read TGTGCCACCAGTAGGACTAGCGGGAAAACAGATACGCAGTATTTT.

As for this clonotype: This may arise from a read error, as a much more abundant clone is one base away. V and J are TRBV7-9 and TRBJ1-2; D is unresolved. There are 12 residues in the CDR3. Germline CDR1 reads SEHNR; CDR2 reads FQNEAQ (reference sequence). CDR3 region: CASSNGNYGCTF. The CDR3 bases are TGTGCCAGCAGTAACGGGAACTATGGCTGCACCTTC.

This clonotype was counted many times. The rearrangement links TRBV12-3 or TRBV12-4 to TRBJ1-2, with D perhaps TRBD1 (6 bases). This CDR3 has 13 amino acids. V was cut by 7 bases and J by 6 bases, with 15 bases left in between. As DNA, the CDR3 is TGTGCCAGCACCGGTGGGGGCGCGCATGGCTACACCTTC. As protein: CASTGGGAHGYTF.

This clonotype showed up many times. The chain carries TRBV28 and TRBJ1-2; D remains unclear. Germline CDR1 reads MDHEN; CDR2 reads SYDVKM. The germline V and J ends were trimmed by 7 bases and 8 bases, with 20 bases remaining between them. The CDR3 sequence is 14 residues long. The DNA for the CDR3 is TGTGCCAGCAAGGCGGGCGCGCTCTCCTCGGGCTACACCTTC. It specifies CASKAGALSSGYTF.